This T cell receptor (beta chain) was sequenced during a study of blood T cells in healthy people across ages. Study outcomes and limitations: It was not known whether donors were CMV positive (a possible confounder of expanded clonotype changes). A strong correlation was found between TCR beta diversity and the percentage of naive T cells.

A sample-barcoded 5' primer and a J-beta primer mix were used in a second PCR of about 7 to 12 cycles. Each cDNA molecule received a tag from a template-switch adaptor that had 12 random nucleotides. TCRdb analysed the 5' RACE reads with MiXCR anew, one entry per CDR3 protein. This table holds 920,000 or so distinct CDR3 sequences, under 45% found once. On this clonotype: Its antigen remains unknown.

Trimming cost V 4 bases and J 5 bases, with 17 bases left between them. The CDR3 runs 15 residues. In germline, CDR1 is LGHNA, CDR2 YNFKEQ. Each sample provided at least 6 micrograms of extracted total RNA. The receptor was derived from a woman aged 60-75 years in good health. The sequenced material came from blood. This sequence joins TRBV4-2 and TRBJ1-2; D may be TRBD1 (6 bases). The DNA of the CDR3 is TGTGCCAGCAGCCGAACCCAGGGGTTGGATTATGGCTACACCTTC. Translation: CASSRTQGLDYGYTF.